This T cell receptor (beta chain) stems from a study of cytomegalovirus exposure and HLA in healthy donors. This CDR3 spans 17 amino acids. The V gene end was trimmed by 3 bases and the J gene end by 1 base; junction bases not matched to a gene: 8. Germline V gives CDR1 SGHRS, CDR2 YFSETQ. Both 60 Vbeta primers and 13 Jbeta primers went into the PCR. Measured with immunoSEQ multiplex PCR; TCRdb has only the in-frame clones, and not every one. The sample consists of 150,000 to 200,000 clones, approximately 78% of them appearing once. The sequence came from a woman aged 45-60 years in good health and CMV-seropositive. Input material: PBMCs. The chain recombines TRBV5-1 with TRBJ2-2, with 8 bases matching TRBD1. This chain's CDR3 is CASSSTRGTGNTGELFF. In nucleotides, the CDR3 is TGCGCCAGCAGCTCAACCAGAGGGACAGGGAACACCGGGGAGCTGTTTTTT. Full variable domain (remainder filled in from reference TRBV5-1 and TRBJ2-2): KAGVTQTPRYLIKTRGQQVTLSCSPISGHRSVSWYQQTPGQGLQFLFEYFSETQRNKGNFPGRFSGRQFSNSRSEMNVSTLELGDSALYLCASSSTRGTGNTGELFFGEGSRLTVL.